What follows is one T cell receptor (beta chain) and its context. This clone appeared a single time. No cognate antigen has been identified for it. The record has no base qualities; no much larger clone is one base away. Library construction relied on the immunoSEQ multiplex PCR assay. The multiplex PCR relied on a mix of 60 forward primers for TCR Vbeta segments and 13 reverse primers for TCR Jbeta segments. The CDR3 region of rearranged TCR beta genes was amplified from genomic DNA with a multiplex PCR assay. The Illumina HiSeq System was used to sequence the amplified TCR beta libraries as 87-base-pair reads. The study's own analysis went as follows. A later analysis tallied approximately 87 million unique TCR beta chains across the 666 repertoires, and approximately 9.9 million of those chains were shared by two or more donors. To remove PCR and sequencing errors, raw reads were error-corrected and collapsed into unique sequences using a nearest-neighbor algorithm that merged closely related sequences. V, D and J gene segments were assigned by aligning CDR3 sequences to IMGT reference sequences. Each retained sequence needed at least a six-nucleotide match to both a V gene segment and a J gene segment. A rearrangement was called productive if the CDR3 had no stop codons and remained in frame with V and J, and every other rearrangement was called non-productive. CDR3 was defined by IMGT convention, running from the second conserved V-encoded cysteine to the conserved J-encoded phenylalanine. The earlier analysis of a few hundred of the donors excluded any sequence lacking an unambiguous match to a single V gene segment. In an earlier analysis of 450 to 750 of the donors, a V segment was called functional when productive rearrangements were above 56.7%, and segregating when the standard deviation between donors exceeded 5%. A statistical classification framework was built to diagnose cytomegalovirus status from the catalog of TCR beta chain sequences. In a later analysis, V and J genes were assigned by comparing TCR nucleotide sequences against IMGT/GENE-DB human TR gene sequences. The TCRdist pipeline was used in a later analysis to assign CDR3 sequences and most-parsimonious VDJ recombination scenarios. In a later analysis, every TCR beta chain was defined by the combination of its CDR3 amino acid sequence and its V-gene family, and reads without a unique V-gene family were dropped. A later analysis removed 500 to 600 highly shared, low-generation-probability nucleotide sequences to deal with suspected cross-contamination and a sequencing artifact. For each public chain, a later analysis derived a clonal expansion index from normalized ranks of inferred template counts within each repertoire. In a later analysis, generation probabilities were computed using a VDJ recombination model fitted to out-of-frame rearrangements, and the results were checked against IGoR. Hypergeometric tests were used in a later analysis to score TCR-TCR, TCR-HLA and TCR-CMV co-occurrence, with a repertoire-size bias correction applied to the TCR pairs. To estimate false discovery rates, a later analysis permuted the HLA or CMV assignments 20 times. A later analysis grouped co-occurring TCRs with DBSCAN, adding TCRdist sequence similarity when clustering within HLA-allele-positive subsets. For co-occurrence clustering, repertoires with fewer than 30,000 or more than 120,000 public chains were excluded, along with five or six repertoires with anomalous nucleotide sharing. Imported from immuneACCESS, the table was reduced by TCRdb to in-frame sequences with V and J called. These copies leave out some clones; in studies compared against another copy, an unresolved V gene accounts for under half, and the cause of the remainder is not known. The V and J calls and clone size come from that table; D and trimming were worked out from the DNA. This sample lists 120,000 to 150,000 clones; over 60% were detected once. Of the sample, roughly 1.2% is held by the ten largest clones.

This entry is derived from a study of cytomegalovirus exposure and HLA in healthy donors (dated by TCRdb to about 2017). Turning to the overall study: In an earlier analysis of approximately 500 of the donors, approximately 260 Gb of sequence data and 117 million unique TCR beta sequences from about 190 million T cells were reported. An early release that covered more than 550 HLA-typed donors contained approximately 300 gigabases of sequencing data and tens of millions of unique TCR sequences. Among the approximately 420 genotyped donors, roughly 80% belonged to the genetic ancestry cluster associated with self-reported Caucasian donors. The study was designed to test whether signatures of past pathogen exposure could be identified by cataloging public T cell receptors. The T cell repertoires of under 750 subjects were profiled by immunosequencing and related to cytomegalovirus serostatus. In addition to the first cohort of approximately 670 subjects, a separate validation cohort of 120 different subjects was used. The study combined high-throughput TCR immunosequencing, statistical association of individual TCRs with disease status, and machine learning to predict cytomegalovirus infection status. In a later analysis, previously published TCR beta repertoires from 550 to 750 donors were re-analyzed and high-resolution HLA genotyping was added so that TCR occurrence patterns could be studied. Rather than drawing on any new phenotypic data, the later analysis identified candidate immune exposures from TCR beta sequences and the way those sequences occurred across donors. In an earlier analysis of a few hundred of the donors, high-throughput TCR beta sequencing was used to judge whether each TCR beta V gene segment behaved as functional or pseudogenic. Alongside the repertoire data, information on donor age, sex, ethnicity and CMV serostatus was compiled. Genome-wide SNP genotypes for about 65% of the roughly 700 donors were used in a later genetic analysis, which treated that subset as a discovery cohort. All discovery cohort repertoires had been generated on a single sequencing platform. Both class I and class II loci were covered by HLA typing, at four-digit resolution. The number of typed donors differed by locus: about 620-640 for A, B, C, DRB1 and DQB1; some 500 for DQA1; 606 for DPA1; and around 450 for DPB1. Four or five DR-DQ haplotypes were handled as single units for association and clustering because linkage in the cohort was strong. On average, 235,054 unique TCR beta nucleotide sequences were sequenced per donor among more than 350 genotyped donors of the cohort, with roughly 18% of those sequences being non-productive.

The cohort comprised 670 or so healthy bone marrow donors. All cohort members were sampled while nominally healthy, although unrecorded immune exposures were likely present. The donor tested CMV seropositive and was one of the 289 seropositive cohort members. A peripheral blood sample was provided by each donor, and peripheral blood mononuclear cells were used for TCR beta sequencing. The Qiagen DNeasy Blood Extraction Kit was used to extract genomic DNA from the blood cell samples. Reading from cysteine to phenylalanine, the CDR3 counts 14 amino acids. Kept here is only the CDR3 DNA, which spans 42 bases and is read in frame from base 1. The germline V gene sets CDR1 to SQVTM and CDR2 to ANQGSEA. Points the paper makes about the study in general: In a later analysis, most CMV-associated TCR beta chains were found to appear HLA-restricted, with HLA associations seemingly driven largely by CMV exposure. The earlier analysis of approximately 560 of the donors excluded roughly 17 rarely observed V segments, including chromosome 9 orphons, because counts were too low. Roughly uniform sequencing depth across donors was assumed in presence/absence analyses, although this assumption may not hold. It was suggested by the authors that the approach could potentially be generalized to other disease states and immunological phenotypes. Compared with equally common non-associated chains, HLA-associated TCR beta chains in a later analysis were more clonally expanded and had lower generation probabilities. Assigning TCR associations to individual alleles was difficult when HLA alleles, especially DR and DQ, strongly co-occurred. Several of the top co-occurrence clusters appeared to be linked to parvovirus B19, influenza, CMV and Epstein-Barr virus, according to a later analysis. Linkage disequilibrium might explain the correlated functional status among segregating V segments, but an unknown experimental factor could not be ruled out. The study gave a list of about 150 TCR beta chains associated with cytomegalovirus. A further reported finding was that TCR beta sequences accurately predicted the HLA-A and HLA-B alleles for most subjects in the first cohort. Only TCR beta chains were sequenced in this cohort, and the absence of alpha or paired-chain data limited detectable features. In vitro tests confirmed that a few of the cytomegalovirus-associated TCR beta chains recognize cytomegalovirus antigens. Across donors, most TCR sequences were observed very rarely, whereas some public TCRs were present in many individuals. CMV serostatus was the only immune exposure information available for the cohort. In an earlier analysis of 450 to 750 of the donors, most TCR beta V segments appeared in productive rearrangements about 87% or about 30% of the time, broadly matching IMGT annotations. V-gene and J-gene trimming of TCR beta chains was associated with a missense DCLRE1C variant in a later genetic analysis, and the association was replicated in an independent cohort. In a later analysis, over 15,000 TCR beta sequences were associated with specific HLA alleles at a false discovery rate of 0.05. A later genetic analysis reported fewer N-insertions in productive TCRs among donors in an Asian-associated ancestry cluster than the roughly 640-donor mean. The classifier was reported to diagnose cytomegalovirus status with high specificity and sensitivity in both the original and validation cohorts. A cluster of highly shared sequence variants was judged likely to represent a technical artifact of the sequencing pipeline. In a later analysis, TCR association rates were found to vary across HLA loci, with the most associated TCRs seen for DRB1 alleles and the fewest for HLA-C alleles. Because HLA typing was missing for some donors at each locus, association tests included only the typed subset. The 87-base-pair reads could not distinguish some IMGT-functional V segments, including TRBV6-2 and TRBV6-3, so those segments were excluded.

The sample taken for sequencing was PBMCs. The source of this sequence is a male donor in good health and CMV-seropositive. This sequence uses TRBV29-1 and TRBJ2-5; TRBD2 is a weak D gene call, 6 bases matching. TRBJ2-7 explains the end of the DNA better; the J call may be wrong. The CDR3 has the sequence CSVARPGEANEQYF. The sequenced DNA: TGCAGCGTTGCTCGCCCGGGAGAGGCGAACGAGCAGTACTTC.